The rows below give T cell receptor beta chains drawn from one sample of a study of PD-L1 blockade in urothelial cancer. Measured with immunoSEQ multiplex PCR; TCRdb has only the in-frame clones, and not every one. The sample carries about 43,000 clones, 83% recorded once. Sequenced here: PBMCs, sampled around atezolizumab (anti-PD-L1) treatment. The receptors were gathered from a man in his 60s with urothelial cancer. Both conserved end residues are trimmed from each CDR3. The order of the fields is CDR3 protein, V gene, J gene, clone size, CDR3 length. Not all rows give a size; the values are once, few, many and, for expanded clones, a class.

cdr3_aa: ASSLQGIRTDTQY
v_call: TRBV11-3
j_call: TRBJ2-3
clone_size: .
cdr3_length: 13

cdr3_aa: ASSFGGNTEAF
v_call: TRBV5-6
j_call: TRBJ1-1
clone_size: .
cdr3_length: 11

cdr3_aa: ASSLAGGLIYEQY
v_call: TRBV7-2
j_call: TRBJ2-7
clone_size: .
cdr3_length: 13

cdr3_aa: ASSRADRTTTYNSPLH
v_call: TRBV7-9
j_call: TRBJ1-6
clone_size: .
cdr3_length: 16

cdr3_aa: ASRPKQGTEQY
v_call: TRBV28
j_call: TRBJ2-7
clone_size: .
cdr3_length: 11

cdr3_aa: ASSERANYGYT
v_call: TRBV7-2
j_call: TRBJ1-2
clone_size: once
cdr3_length: 11

cdr3_aa: ASSLLSGQGARNEQY
v_call: TRBV7-9
j_call: TRBJ2-7
clone_size: .
cdr3_length: 15

cdr3_aa: AWSPGRALGNTIY
v_call: TRBV30
j_call: TRBJ1-3
clone_size: .
cdr3_length: 13

cdr3_aa: ASSAILLAGSTDTQY
v_call: TRBV5-1
j_call: TRBJ2-3
clone_size: .
cdr3_length: 15

cdr3_aa: ASSPPGGGWDEQF
v_call: TRBV11-3
j_call: TRBJ2-1
clone_size: .
cdr3_length: 13

cdr3_aa: ASSVRQGLSGEQY
v_call: TRBV25-1
j_call: TRBJ2-7
clone_size: .
cdr3_length: 13

cdr3_aa: ASSFPPHRGSSYNEQF
v_call: TRBV28
j_call: TRBJ2-1
clone_size: .
cdr3_length: 16

cdr3_aa: ASSEGSSGANVLT
v_call: TRBV6-1
j_call: TRBJ2-6
clone_size: few
cdr3_length: 13

cdr3_aa: ASSIEAGYSNQPQH
v_call: TRBV19
j_call: TRBJ1-5
clone_size: .
cdr3_length: 14

cdr3_aa: ASGPGFNTGELF
v_call: TRBV13
j_call: TRBJ2-2
clone_size: .
cdr3_length: 12

cdr3_aa: ASSQTGRSD
v_call: TRBV11-1
j_call: TRBJ2-7
clone_size: .
cdr3_length: 9

cdr3_aa: ASELLLADSSYNEQF
v_call: TRBV21-1
j_call: TRBJ2-1
clone_size: .
cdr3_length: 15

cdr3_aa: ASSGTSGGHTDTQY
v_call: TRBV6-1
j_call: TRBJ2-3
clone_size: once
cdr3_length: 14

cdr3_aa: ASSEYRIMNTEAF
v_call: TRBV10-1
j_call: TRBJ1-1
clone_size: .
cdr3_length: 13

cdr3_aa: ASSEGARSDTQY
v_call: TRBV6-1
j_call: TRBJ2-3
clone_size: .
cdr3_length: 12

cdr3_aa: ASSRDRGVRETQY
v_call: TRBV28
j_call: TRBJ2-5
clone_size: .
cdr3_length: 13

cdr3_aa: ASSSDRGNTEAF
v_call: TRBV28
j_call: TRBJ1-1
clone_size: few
cdr3_length: 12

cdr3_aa: AWEQGVVRGEQF
v_call: TRBV30
j_call: TRBJ2-1
clone_size: .
cdr3_length: 12

cdr3_aa: ASSPWNVGGTDTQY
v_call: TRBV9
j_call: TRBJ2-3
clone_size: .
cdr3_length: 14

cdr3_aa: ASSLPASTNTGELF
v_call: TRBV5-1
j_call: TRBJ2-2
clone_size: .
cdr3_length: 14

cdr3_aa: ASSLLTSRDTQY
v_call: TRBV7-2
j_call: TRBJ2-3
clone_size: few
cdr3_length: 12

cdr3_aa: ASSLVPTWEAPIY
v_call: TRBV7-9
j_call: TRBJ1-3
clone_size: .
cdr3_length: 13

cdr3_aa: ASSQAHGTRLSEEQY
v_call: TRBV4-1
j_call: TRBJ2-7
clone_size: few
cdr3_length: 15

cdr3_aa: ASSLGQASYNEQF
v_call: TRBV5-4
j_call: TRBJ2-1
clone_size: .
cdr3_length: 13

cdr3_aa: ASSFTWDRENEQF
v_call: TRBV13
j_call: TRBJ2-1
clone_size: few
cdr3_length: 13

cdr3_aa: ATSRTGGKTDTQY
v_call: TRBV15
j_call: TRBJ2-3
clone_size: .
cdr3_length: 13

cdr3_aa: ASSPRQGGNEQY
v_call: TRBV18
j_call: TRBJ2-7
clone_size: once
cdr3_length: 12

cdr3_aa: ASSSAGFGNQPQH
v_call: TRBV6-1
j_call: TRBJ1-5
clone_size: once
cdr3_length: 13

cdr3_aa: ASSPWRDGEDGELF
v_call: TRBV19
j_call: TRBJ2-2
clone_size: .
cdr3_length: 14

cdr3_aa: ASRTAGTNTGELF
v_call: TRBV6-1
j_call: TRBJ2-2
clone_size: .
cdr3_length: 13

cdr3_aa: ASSPPGRTFNEQF
v_call: TRBV18
j_call: TRBJ2-1
clone_size: once
cdr3_length: 13

cdr3_aa: ASIFGDTDTQY
v_call: TRBV6-1
j_call: TRBJ2-3
clone_size: .
cdr3_length: 11

cdr3_aa: ASSQSTLVGGYGYT
v_call: TRBV4-1
j_call: TRBJ1-2
clone_size: .
cdr3_length: 14

cdr3_aa: ASSEINLQPQH
v_call: TRBV2
j_call: TRBJ1-5
clone_size: .
cdr3_length: 11

cdr3_aa: ASGSLTFANTGELF
v_call: TRBV12-5
j_call: TRBJ2-2
clone_size: .
cdr3_length: 14

cdr3_aa: AMYRTGVKGVGTEAF
v_call: TRBV21-1
j_call: TRBJ1-1
clone_size: once
cdr3_length: 15

cdr3_aa: ASSDDQGSWVKNIQY
v_call: TRBV6-4
j_call: TRBJ2-4
clone_size: .
cdr3_length: 15

cdr3_aa: ASSFNTQGETQY
v_call: TRBV5-1
j_call: TRBJ2-5
clone_size: .
cdr3_length: 12